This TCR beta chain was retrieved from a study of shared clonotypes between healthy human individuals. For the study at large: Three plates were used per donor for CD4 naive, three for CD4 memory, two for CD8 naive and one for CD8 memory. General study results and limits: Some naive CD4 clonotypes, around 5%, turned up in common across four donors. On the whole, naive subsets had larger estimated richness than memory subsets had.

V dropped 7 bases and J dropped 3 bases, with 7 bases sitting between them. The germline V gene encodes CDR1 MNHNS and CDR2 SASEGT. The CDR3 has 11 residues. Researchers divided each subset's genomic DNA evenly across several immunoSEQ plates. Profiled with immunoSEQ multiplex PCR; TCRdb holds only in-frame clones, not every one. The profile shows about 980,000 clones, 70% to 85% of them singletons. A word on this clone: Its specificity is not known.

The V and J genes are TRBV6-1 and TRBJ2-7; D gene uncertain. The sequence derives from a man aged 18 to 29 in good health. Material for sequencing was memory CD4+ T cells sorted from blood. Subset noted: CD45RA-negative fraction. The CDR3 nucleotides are TGTGCCAGCACGTGGGGCTACGAGCAGTACTTC. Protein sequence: CASTWGYEQYF.